This T cell receptor (beta chain) emerged from a study of cytomegalovirus exposure and HLA in healthy donors. This clone has only a few counts. Antigen: not known. The PCR ran on 60 Vbeta and 13 Jbeta primers. Per the authors' pipeline: A follow-up analysis tallied about 80 million unique TCR beta chains, about 11 million shared. Method: immunoSEQ multiplex PCR; TCRdb's copy keeps in-frame clones and lacks some. Clonal size and the V and J genes are those of that table, whereas D and trimming came from the DNA. Found here are approximately 180,000 clones, around 81% of them singletons; the top ten hold 2% to 2.5%. V lost 4 bases and J lost 5; bases outside the gene matches: 11. The CDR3 has 15 amino acids. Germline CDR1 reads MNHEY; CDR2 reads SMNVEV (reference sequence). General study findings and limits: Later analysis reportedly placed an Asian-associated ancestry cluster below the approximately 700-donor mean in N-insertions. Whilst most TCR sequences proved rare, a subset of public TCRs occurred across many donors.

The sample was PBMCs. This chain connects TRBV27 to TRBJ2-7; 7 positions agree with TRBD2. The origin of this receptor is a woman aged 25 to 45 in good health and CMV-seronegative. The CDR3 sequence is CASSSPLGGSDEQYF. The CDR3 nucleotides are TGTGCCAGCAGTTCCCCCTTGGGCGGGAGCGACGAGCAGTACTTC.